This passage covers 2 T cell receptor beta chains from one sample sequenced in a study of regulatory T cells in long-lasting Graves disease. CDR3-region Arm-PCR and iRepertoire HTBI primers produced the TCR beta libraries. Each CDR3 protein gets one entry after TCRdb re-called the multiplex PCR reads with MiXCR. This repertoire shows about 620,000 distinct CDR3 sequences, about 15% found once; its top ten account for around 18%. Documented time point: newly diagnosed GD, antithyroid drugs for less than 3 months. Researchers made the TCR library from RNA that was extracted from PBMCs. This sample was also put to use in a study of T cells in Graves' hyperthyroidism and ophthalmopathy.

The sample was peripheral blood mononuclear cells (PBMCs), taken at new diagnosis, from a patient treated with antithyroid drugs. These receptors originate from a woman aged 25 to 39 with Graves disease.

This clonotype was counted at least ten times. V is TRBV28 and J is TRBJ2-4; maybe TRBD2 (5 bases). Germline-derived CDR1 and CDR2 are MDHEN and SYDVKM. Trimming stripped 1 base from V and 1 base from J, with 8 bases between. The CDR3 spans 15 residues. CDR3 residues: CASSLYEGAKNIQYF. The CDR3 DNA is TGTGCCAGCAGTTTATACGAGGGCGCCAAAAACATTCAGTACTTC.

A few counts support this clonotype. This chain connects TRBV27 to TRBJ2-5; D is possibly TRBD1 (6 bases). This CDR3 is built from 15 residues. CDR1 MNHEY and CDR2 SMNVEV come from the germline V gene (reference sequence). V was trimmed by 7 bases and J by 5 bases, leaving 20 bases between them. CDR3 sequence (DNA): TGTGCCAGCACCAGGGTTGGGGGCTCTAGGGAGACCCAGTACTTC. Protein sequence: CASTRVGGSRETQYF.